What follows are 5 T cell receptor beta chains derived from one specimen sequenced in a study of T cell repertoires in cytomegalovirus infection. From the reads, TCRdb called clonotypes with MiXCR, one entry per CDR3 protein. Of approximately 500,000 distinct CDR3 sequences in the sample, more than 15% were seen once. Sequencing used CD8+ T cells from PBMCs. The source of these receptors is a human donor in good health (CMV status not recorded). Some clones in this sample may be carry-over from other donors' samples.

This clonotype was counted ten times or more. J is TRBJ2-2 and V is TRBV7-3, with 7 bases lining up with TRBD2. V lost 11 bases, J lost 0 bases, and 6 bases stayed unmatched. The CDR3 has 14 amino acids. The germline V gene has CDR1 SGHTA and CDR2 FQGTGA. The CDR3 protein is CAGFLAANTGELFF. CDR3 sequence (DNA): TGTGCCGGTTTTCTAGCGGCGAACACCGGGGAGCTGTTTTTT.

A few counts support this clonotype. The CDR3 loop is CASSTPRIDEQFF. DNA for the CDR3: TGTGCCAGCAGCACCCCTAGGATCGATGAGCAGTTCTTC. The gene calls are TRBV7-9 and TRBJ2-1; no definite D call. The length of the CDR3 is 13 residues. Germline V gene data show CDR1 as SEHNR and CDR2 as FQNEAQ (reference sequence). Trimming pared 5 bases from V and 8 bases from J, leaving 13 bases between.

This clonotype occurred a few times. The chain combines TRBV10-2 with TRBJ1-1; D gene uncertain. Germline V lookup: CDR1 WSHSY, CDR2 SAAADI. Trimming stripped 3 bases from V and 11 bases from J, with 16 bases between. CDR3 size: 13 residues. CDR3 DNA: TGCGCCAGCAGTGAACGGAGAGTGAGTTATGCTTTCTTT. This codes for CASSERRVSYAFF.

This clonotype was detected a few times. This chain uses TRBV6-2 or TRBV6-3 with TRBJ1-3; D unresolved. This CDR3 contains 14 residues. Trimming removed 7 bases at V and 3 bases at J, with 13 bases between. CDR1 is MNHEY and CDR2 is SVGEGT in the germline V gene. The CDR3 here is CASKHGDFGNTIYF. The DNA of the CDR3 is TGTGCCAGCAAACACGGGGATTTTGGAAACACCATATATTTT.

This clonotype was recorded at least ten times. The chain links TRBV7-9 to TRBJ2-1; 8 bases align to TRBD1. The V gene's germline CDR1 is SEHNR and CDR2 FQNEAQ (reference sequence). Trimming took 5 bases from V and 0 from J; bases not matched to a gene: 6. The CDR3 runs to 16 residues. The CDR3 is CASSTRQGTSYNEQFF. Here the CDR3 DNA reads TGTGCCAGCAGCACCAGACAGGGGACCTCCTACAATGAGCAGTTCTTC.